These 3 T cell receptor beta chains were all obtained from the same sample, sequenced in a study of blood T cell repertoires in COVID-19. Sequencing used immunoSEQ multiplex PCR; TCRdb keeps in-frame clones, though not all of them. The sample consists of 270,000 or so clones, 89% of them appearing once. The sample was peripheral blood. The receptors here all came from a woman in her 40s who had recovered from COVID-19.

The chain couples TRBV30 to TRBJ1-2, with D perhaps matching TRBD1 (6 bases). V was trimmed by 4 bases and J by 6 bases, leaving 12 bases between them. CDR1 and CDR2 (germline): GTSNPN, SVGIG (reference sequence). This CDR3 contains 12 residues. In DNA, the CDR3 is TGTGCCTGGATCACAGGGTACGATGGCTACACCTTC. Translated, it gives CAWITGYDGYTF. Variable domain in full (rest from reference TRBV30 and TRBJ1-2): SQTIHQWPATLVQPVGSPLSLECTVEGTSNPNLYWYRQAAGRGLQLLFYSVGIGQISSEVPQNLSASRPQDRQFILSSKKLLLSDSGFYLCAWITGYDGYTFGSGTRLTVV.

The DNA of the CDR3 is TGTGCCAGCAGCTTACTCGTGGCAGGCGACACCGGGGAGCTGTTTTTT. It translates to CASSLLVAGDTGELFF. The chain links TRBV7-2 to TRBJ2-2; no clear D. This CDR3 comprises 16 residues. CDR1 is SGHTA, CDR2 FQGNSA, per germline. Deletions cut 2 bases from V and 3 bases from J, with 13 bases between.

The chain carries TRBV28 and TRBJ2-6; 9 nucleotides match TRBD2. With V trimmed by 5 bases and J by 2 bases, 13 bases remained unmatched. The germline V gene has CDR1 MDHEN and CDR2 SYDVKM. The CDR3 is 19 amino acids. The CDR3 here is CASSRSGGGARPGANVLTF. In nucleotides, the CDR3 is TGTGCCAGCAGTCGCTCTGGCGGGGGGGCCAGACCTGGGGCCAACGTCCTGACTTTC.